The sample holds many counts of the clone carrying this T cell receptor (beta chain). The sample originates from a study of T cells in Graves' hyperthyroidism and ophthalmopathy. Study-level information: Before any treatment, at initial diagnosis, peripheral blood was collected.

From RNA transcripts, TCR beta CDR3 regions were amplified. First-round RT-PCR with HTBI primers amplified the TCR CDR3 region. TCRdb reanalysed the multiplex PCR reads using MiXCR and keeps one entry per CDR3 protein. The repertoire holds 110,000 to 150,000 distinct CDR3 sequences, with roughly 23% as singletons. Blood was sampled at initial diagnosis of hyperthyroidism, prior to onset of any ophthalmopathy symptoms. The specimen was blood. The receptor was derived from a woman aged 45-59 years with Graves' hyperthyroidism that later progressed to Graves' ophthalmopathy.

CDR3 loop: CASIKASGSTGELFF. CDR3 sequence (DNA): TGTGCCAGCATTAAGGCTAGCGGGAGCACCGGGGAGCTGTTTTTT. The chain recombines TRBV6-1 with TRBJ2-2; 10 bases match TRBD2. V dropped 7 bases and J dropped 4; count of bases not matched to a gene: 6. The CDR3 length is 15 residues. Per germline, CDR1 MNHNS and CDR2 SASEGT.